Reported below is one T cell receptor (beta chain). What it binds is unknown. The CDR3 is made up of 14 amino acids. Germline assignment: CDR1 SGHKS and CDR2 YYEKEE (reference sequence). The V gene lost 3 bases and the J gene lost 4 bases, with 14 bases spanning the gap. Assay used: immunoSEQ multiplex PCR; TCRdb lists only in-frame clones, some missing. The table has 45,000 to 65,000 clones, around 93% seen once. The source of the sample is a study of OX40 agonist ivuxolimab in advanced cancers. Across the study: Ivuxolimab, an antibody acting as an agonist of OX40 (CD134), was used to treat patients.

Study results and limitations: Several nonresponders also turned out to have low normalized T-cell clonal expansion. Relative to CD4+, CD8+ T cells held more expanded clones on average.

The clonotype originates from an adult with an advanced solid tumor such as melanoma, head and neck, liver or kidney cancer. The specimen was CD4+ or CD8+ T cells sorted from blood, collected in a trial of the OX40 agonist ivuxolimab. The rearrangement uses TRBV5-5 and TRBJ2-7; D is possibly TRBD1 or TRBD2 (5 bases each). CDR3 bases: TGTGCCAGCAGCTCTCCCGGGACCTCTTACGAGCAGTACTTC. It encodes CASSSPGTSYEQYF.